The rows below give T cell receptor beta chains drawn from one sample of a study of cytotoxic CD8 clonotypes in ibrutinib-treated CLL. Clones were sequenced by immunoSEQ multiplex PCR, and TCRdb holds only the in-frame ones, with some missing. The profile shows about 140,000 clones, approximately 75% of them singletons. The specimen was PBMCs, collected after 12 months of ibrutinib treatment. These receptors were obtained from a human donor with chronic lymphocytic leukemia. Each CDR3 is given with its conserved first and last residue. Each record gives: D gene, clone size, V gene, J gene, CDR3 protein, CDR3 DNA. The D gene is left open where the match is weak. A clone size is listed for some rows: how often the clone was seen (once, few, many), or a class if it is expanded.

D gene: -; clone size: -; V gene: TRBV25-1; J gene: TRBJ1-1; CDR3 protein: CASSEWPASPTEAFF; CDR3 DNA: TGTGCCAGCAGTGAATGGCCGGCGTCGCCCACTGAAGCTTTCTTT
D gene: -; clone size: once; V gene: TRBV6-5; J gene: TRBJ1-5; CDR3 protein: CASSAFGSNQPQHF; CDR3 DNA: TGTGCCAGCAGCGCCTTTGGCAGCAATCAGCCCCAGCATTTT
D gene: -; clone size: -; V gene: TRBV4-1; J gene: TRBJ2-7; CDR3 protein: CASSQEVGQAYEQYF; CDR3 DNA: TGCGCCAGCAGCCAAGAAGTTGGCCAAGCCTACGAGCAGTACTTC
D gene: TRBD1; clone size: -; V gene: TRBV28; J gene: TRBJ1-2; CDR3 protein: CASSSAGTGGGYGYTF; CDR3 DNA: TGTGCCAGCAGTTCCGCCGGGACAGGGGGCGGCTATGGCTACACCTTC
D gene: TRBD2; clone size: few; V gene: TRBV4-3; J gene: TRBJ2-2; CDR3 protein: CASSQDNLAERTGELFF; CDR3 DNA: TGCGCCAGCAGCCAAGATAACCTAGCGGAGCGCACCGGGGAGCTGTTTTTT
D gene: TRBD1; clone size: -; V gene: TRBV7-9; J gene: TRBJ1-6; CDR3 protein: CASSQQGAGNSPLHF; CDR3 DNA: TGTGCCAGCAGCCAACAGGGGGCGGGCAATTCACCCCTCCACTTT
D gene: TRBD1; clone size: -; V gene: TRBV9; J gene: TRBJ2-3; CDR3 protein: CASSPNRDRVTDTQYF; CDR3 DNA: TGTGCCAGCAGCCCGAACCGGGACAGGGTCACAGATACGCAGTATTTT
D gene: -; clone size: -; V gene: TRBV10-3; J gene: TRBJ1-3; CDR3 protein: CATTGFTGNTIYF; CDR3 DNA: TGTGCCACCACAGGTTTCACTGGAAACACCATATATTTT
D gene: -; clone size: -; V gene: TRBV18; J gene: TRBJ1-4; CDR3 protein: CASSPPGSDEKLFF; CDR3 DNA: TGTGCCAGCTCACCACCGGGGTCGGATGAAAAACTGTTTTTT
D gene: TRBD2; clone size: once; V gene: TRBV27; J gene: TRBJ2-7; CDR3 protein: CASSLVAGAYEQYF; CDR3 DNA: TGTGCCAGCAGTCTCGTAGCGGGCGCCTACGAGCAGTACTTC
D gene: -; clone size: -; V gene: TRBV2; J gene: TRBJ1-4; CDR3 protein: CASSFDGTNEKLFF; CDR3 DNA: TGTGCCAGCAGTTTCGACGGAACTAATGAAAAACTGTTTTTT
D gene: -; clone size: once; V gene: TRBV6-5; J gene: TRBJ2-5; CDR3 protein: CASSYSYFGIQETQYF; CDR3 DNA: TGTGCCAGCAGTTACTCGTATTTCGGAATACAAGAGACCCAGTACTTC
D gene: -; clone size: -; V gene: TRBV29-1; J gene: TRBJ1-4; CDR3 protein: CSVGRGTTNEKLFF; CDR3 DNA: TGCAGCGTTGGGCGGGGCACAACTAATGAAAAACTGTTTTTT
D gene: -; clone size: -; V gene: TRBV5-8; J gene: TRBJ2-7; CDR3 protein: CASSLLRGSYEQYF; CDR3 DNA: TGTGCCAGCAGCTTATTAAGGGGGTCCTACGAGCAGTACTTC
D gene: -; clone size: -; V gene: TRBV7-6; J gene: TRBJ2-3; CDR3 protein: CASSAPDGARTDTQYF; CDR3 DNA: TGTGCCAGCAGCGCCCCAGACGGGGCGAGGACAGATACGCAGTATTTT
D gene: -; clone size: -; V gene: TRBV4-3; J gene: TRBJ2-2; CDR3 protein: CASSQGWGTGGELFF; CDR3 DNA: TGCGCCAGCAGCCAAGGCTGGGGCACCGGCGGGGAGCTGTTTTTT
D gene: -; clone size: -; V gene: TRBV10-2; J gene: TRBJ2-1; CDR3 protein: CASSERNNEQFF; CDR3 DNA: TGCGCCAGCAGTGAGAGGAACAATGAGCAGTTCTTC
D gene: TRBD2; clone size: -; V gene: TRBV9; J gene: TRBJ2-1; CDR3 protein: CASSVTSGSYNEQFF; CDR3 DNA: TGTGCCAGCAGCGTAACTAGCGGGTCGTACAATGAGCAGTTCTTC
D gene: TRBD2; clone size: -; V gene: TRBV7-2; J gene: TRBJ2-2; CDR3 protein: CASSPGGAANTGELFF; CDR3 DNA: TGTGCCAGCAGCCCGGGAGGCGCCGCGAACACCGGGGAGCTGTTTTTT
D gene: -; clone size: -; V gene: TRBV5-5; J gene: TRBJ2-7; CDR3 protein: CASSLTGYEQYF; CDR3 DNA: TGTGCCAGCAGCTTGACAGGGTACGAGCAGTACTTC
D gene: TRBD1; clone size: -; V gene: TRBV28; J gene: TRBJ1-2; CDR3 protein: CASRLQGGGYTF; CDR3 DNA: TGTGCCAGCAGGCTACAGGGGGGCGGCTACACCTTC
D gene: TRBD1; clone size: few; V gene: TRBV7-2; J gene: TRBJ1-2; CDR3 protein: CASSLAGTGVGYTF; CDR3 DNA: TGTGCCAGCAGCTTAGCAGGGACAGGGGTCGGCTACACCTTC